Presented here are 30 T cell receptor beta chains from one specimen sequenced in a study of human T cells and chemical hapten exposure (dated by TCRdb to the early 2020s). Library preparation employed RACE. TCRdb names NextSeq 500 as the instrument used. TCRdb reprocessing: public reads trimmed at Q25 with fastp, clones called with MiXCR, in-frame beta chains kept. Under each unique CDR3 protein, matching rows form one entry showing the most common genes and DNA. The sample table records 62,000 or so distinct CDR3 sequences; 9.5% to 13% of these occur just once. The biggest ten clones account for approximately 5.5% of the sample. Taken with the paper, the label for time point translates to: pre-sensitization, week 0. The treatment or condition tag for this specimen amounts to: therapeutic diphenylcyclopropenone sensitization with weekly scalp DPC. The sample here was whole blood, taken in connection with sensitization to the hapten diphenylcyclopropenone (DPC). These receptors came from a woman in her forties or fifties with alopecia areata. Some clones in this sample may be carry-over from other donors' samples.

The table lists this clonotype with many counts. The V and J genes are TRBV6-2 or TRBV6-3 and TRBJ2-5, with 8 bases that match TRBD1. The CDR3 is 15 residues long. Trimming cost V 5 bases and J 5 bases; bases outside gene matches: 10. Germline V gene lookup returns CDR1 MNHEY and CDR2 SVGEGT. The CDR3 here is CASSPGGASHETQYF. In DNA, the CDR3 is TGTGCCAGCAGTCCAGGGGGCGCGAGCCACGAGACCCAGTACTTC.

The chain couples TRBV11-2 to TRBJ2-5; D remains ambiguous. Germline loops: CDR1 SGHAT, CDR2 FQNNGV. This CDR3 is built from 17 residues. Trimming stripped 5 bases from V and 1 base from J, with 20 bases between. The CDR3 here is CASSQREGKVRQETQYF. The CDR3 region has the DNA TGTGCCAGCAGCCAAAGAGAAGGCAAGGTGCGCCAAGAGACCCAGTACTTC.

This clonotype was seen a handful of times. The rearrangement links TRBV19 to TRBJ1-5; 7 nucleotides align to TRBD1. Losses at the gene ends were 8 bases for V and 3 bases for J; bases not matched to a gene: 10. The CDR3 length is 15 residues. Germline V gene sequence: CDR1 LNHDA, CDR2 SQIVND (reference sequence). CDR3 residues: CASGTPGQINQPQHF. In DNA form, the CDR3 reads TGTGCCAGTGGGACACCGGGACAGATCAATCAGCCCCAGCATTTT.

This clonotype was counted ten times or more. This chain links TRBV29-1 with TRBJ2-7; 11 nucleotides line up with TRBD2. V lost 4 bases and J lost 4; bases outside the gene matches: 3. This CDR3 comprises 13 residues. Per germline, CDR1 SQVTM and CDR2 ANQGSEA. In DNA form, the CDR3 reads TGCAGCGTTGGGACTAGCGGGCTTTACGAGCAGTACTTC. Its protein product is CSVGTSGLYEQYF.

The sample holds many counts of this clonotype. V gene TRBV25-1 combines with J gene TRBJ1-2; unclear D gene. The V gene's germline CDR1 is MGHDK and CDR2 SYGVNS. V lost 2 bases and J 1 base, leaving 8 bases between the germline ends. This CDR3 spans 14 amino acids. In DNA, the CDR3 is TGTGCCAGCAGTGAACCCGAGGGTAACTATGGCTACACCTTC. Translated, it gives CASSEPEGNYGYTF.

This clonotype was detected ten times or more. The chain uses TRBV12-3 or TRBV12-4 and TRBJ1-3; TRBD1 might be the D (5 bases). This CDR3 spans 16 amino acids. V lost 3 bases, J lost 1 base, and 13 bases lay in between. DNA for the CDR3: TGTGCCAGCAGTTTGTGGGGCGCCGGGTCTGGAAACACCATATATTTT. It is translated as CASSLWGAGSGNTIYF.

There are many counts of this clonotype. The CDR3, as DNA: TGCAGTGCTAGGGCCCCGGGAAGGGATACGAGGAGCGGCTACACCTTC. Translated: CSARAPGRDTRSGYTF. The chain joins TRBV20-1 to TRBJ1-2; no definite D call. Between the trimmed V and J ends, which lost 3 bases and 8 bases, there was a span of 25 bases. This CDR3 has 16 residues. Germline V gives CDR1 DFQATT, CDR2 SNEGSKA (reference sequence).

This clonotype was seen many times. The rearrangement links TRBV7-3 to TRBJ2-4; 7 bases agree with TRBD1. The trim removed 0 bases at V and 6 bases at J, leaving 5 bases unmatched. This CDR3 region has 15 residues. In germline, CDR1 is SGHTA, CDR2 FQGTGA. The CDR3 here is CASSLTPGQTNIQYF. CDR3 DNA: TGTGCCAGCAGCTTAACGCCGGGACAGACAAACATTCAGTACTTC.

This clonotype appeared many times. The CDR3 protein is CSVRDRDRFGREAFF. CDR3 bases: TGCAGCGTTCGAGACCGGGACAGATTCGGGAGGGAAGCTTTCTTT. J is TRBJ1-1 and V is TRBV29-1; TRBD1 matches 7 bases. V lost 5 bases and J lost 8; bases outside the gene matches: 17. Germline V gene data show CDR1 as SQVTM and CDR2 as ANQGSEA. The CDR3 contains 15 residues.

Ten or more counts support this clonotype. This chain uses TRBV7-3 with TRBJ2-3; 10 bases match TRBD2. The junction had 5 bases not matched to a gene; V was cut back by 4 bases and J by 1 base. Germline loops: CDR1 SGHTA, CDR2 FQGTGA. The CDR3 contains 16 residues. This chain's CDR3 is CASSSKGTSGTDTQYF. In nucleotides, the CDR3 is TGTGCCAGCAGCTCCAAAGGGACTAGCGGCACAGATACGCAGTATTTT.

The sample holds many counts of this clonotype. The chain carries TRBV3-1 and TRBJ1-5; 8 bases map to TRBD1. Germline loops: CDR1 LGHDT, CDR2 YNNKEL (reference sequence). V lost 3 bases, J lost 9 bases, and 7 bases stayed unmatched. The CDR3 has 14 residues. CDR3 amino acids: CASSQRTGHSPQHF. The CDR3 bases are TGTGCCAGCAGCCAGAGGACAGGGCATTCGCCCCAGCATTTT.

The genes are TRBV7-2 and TRBJ2-1, with 7 bases fitting TRBD2. V was clipped by 6 bases and J by 3 bases; unmatched bases: 8. Germline V gives CDR1 SGHTA, CDR2 FQGNSA. CDR3 length: 15 residues. CDR3 in amino acids: CASRSAGLNYNEQFF. The CDR3 DNA reads as TGTGCCAGCAGGTCAGCGGGGTTGAACTACAATGAGCAGTTCTTC. The full variable domain, with the rest looked up from reference TRBV7-2 and TRBJ2-1, is GAGVSQSPSNKVTEKGKDVELRCDPISGHTALYWYRQSLGQGLEFLIYFQGNSAPDKSGLPSDRFSAERTGGSVSTLTIQRTQQEDSAVYLCASRSAGLNYNEQFFGPGTRLTVL.

This clonotype was observed many times. The chain employs TRBV28 and TRBJ1-1, with D possibly TRBD1 on 5 matching bases. Germline CDR1 reads MDHEN; CDR2 reads SYDVKM. CDR3 length equals 16 residues. Trimming stripped 3 bases from V and 2 bases from J, with 16 bases between. In DNA form, the CDR3 reads TGTGCCAGCAGTTTCGGGGACGGACGATTCAACACTGAAGCTTTCTTT. Protein product: CASSFGDGRFNTEAFF.

This clonotype was counted at least ten times. V usage is TRBV19 and J usage is TRBJ2-1, with 10 bases that match TRBD2. CDR3 size: 17 residues. Losses at the gene ends were 4 bases for V and 7 bases for J; bases not matched to a gene: 13. CDR1 is LNHDA, CDR2 SQIVND, per germline (reference sequence). In DNA, the CDR3 is TGTGCCAGTAGTAGCCCCGGACTAGCGGCCGGTGGGAATGAGCAGTTCTTC. Protein product: CASSSPGLAAGGNEQFF.

This clonotype was recorded many times. The chain recombines TRBV6-2 or TRBV6-3 with TRBJ1-5; TRBD1 matches 7 bases. CDR3 length equals 13 residues. Germline values: CDR1 MNHEY, CDR2 SVGEGT. Trimming removed 6 bases from V and 4 bases from J; junction bases left unmatched: 3. This CDR3 reads CASRGTVNQPQHF. The CDR3 DNA is TGTGCCAGCAGGGGGACAGTAAATCAGCCCCAGCATTTT.

The rearrangement links TRBV20-1 to TRBJ2-3, with D possibly TRBD2 on 6 matching bases. V dropped 2 bases and J dropped 4 bases, with 10 bases sitting between them. The germline V gene has CDR1 DFQATT and CDR2 SNEGSKA (reference sequence). The CDR3 is 13 amino acids. CDR3 amino acids: CSARLWDSDTQYF. The CDR3 region has the DNA TGCAGTGCTAGATTGTGGGACTCAGATACGCAGTATTTT.

This clonotype has ten or more counts. The J gene is TRBJ1-1, the V gene TRBV29-1; no clear D. V was pared by 7 bases and J by 8 bases, with 14 bases between. The CDR3 loop spans 11 amino acids. CDR1 is SQVTM, CDR2 ANQGSEA, per germline. The CDR3 DNA reads as TGCAGCGGGGTGGTGGCCCCCGAAGCTTTCTTT. Protein sequence: CSGVVAPEAFF.

For this clonotype: The junction departs from the called germline gene at one end, perhaps through a read error. This chain uses TRBV5-1 with TRBJ1-1; TRBD1 might be the D (5 bases). This CDR3 has 13 amino acids. Per the germline V gene, CDR1 is SGHRS and CDR2 is YFSETQ. The CDR3 here is CTSSLSQVTEAFF. The CDR3 coding sequence is TGCACCAGCAGCTTGTCACAGGTTACTGAAGCTTTCTTT.

There are many counts of this clonotype. V gene TRBV20-1 combines with J gene TRBJ1-1, with a weak D call TRBD1 (5 bases). CDR1 DFQATT and CDR2 SNEGSKA come from the germline V gene (reference sequence). The CDR3 is 14 amino acids. Trimming shortened V by 0 bases and J by 4 bases, and 12 bases separated the two germline ends. CDR3 DNA: TGCAGTGCTAGAGATAAAGGGGCGGGCACTGAAGCTTTCTTT. This encodes CSARDKGAGTEAFF.

The V call is TRBV18, the J call TRBJ2-3; TRBD1 matches 7 bases. Germline V gives CDR1 KGHSH, CDR2 LQKENI. The CDR3 extends over 14 amino acids. Germline trimming cut 4 bases from V and 2 bases from J; bases unmatched to any gene: 3. The CDR3 reads CASSLQGPTDTQYF. The DNA for the CDR3 is TGTGCCAGCTCACTACAGGGGCCCACAGATACGCAGTATTTT.

This clonotype has a count of ten or more. This chain uses TRBV12-5 with TRBJ2-1; 7 bases map to TRBD1. Losses at the gene ends were 1 base for V and 6 bases for J; bases not matched to a gene: 6. Germline lookup yields CDR1 LGHNT and CDR2 FRNRAP. The CDR3 loop spans 15 amino acids. The CDR3 protein is CASGLGRDRSNEQFF. CDR3 DNA sequence: TGTGCTAGTGGTTTGGGCCGGGACAGAAGCAATGAGCAGTTCTTC.

This clonotype has a handful of counts. The chain uses TRBV2 and TRBJ1-1; D may be TRBD1 (6 bases). Germline CDR1 is SNHLY and CDR2 is FYNNEI. V dropped 4 bases and J dropped 0 bases, with 15 bases sitting between them. This CDR3 has 16 residues. This chain's CDR3 is CASSGWGQPMNTEAFF. CDR3 DNA: TGTGCCAGCAGTGGATGGGGGCAGCCCATGAACACTGAAGCTTTCTTT.

This chain links TRBV7-9 with TRBJ1-3; D not certain. From germline, CDR1 is SEHNR and CDR2 FQNEAQ (reference sequence). The length of the CDR3 is 15 residues. Trimming removed 2 bases from V and 1 base from J, with 9 bases in between. CDR3 nucleotide sequence: TGTGCCAGCAGCTTACACCGACCTTCTGGAAACACCATATATTTT. It specifies CASSLHRPSGNTIYF.

Only a few counts were recorded for this clonotype. The V call is TRBV13, the J call TRBJ2-7, with D possibly TRBD1 on 6 matching bases. CDR3 length: 15 amino acids. CDR1 and CDR2 from the germline V gene are PRHDT and FYEKMQ (reference sequence). The V end was cut by 3 bases, the J end by 2 bases, with 14 bases between. The CDR3 DNA sequence: TGTGCCAGCAGCTTTTCAGGGGCCTTAGCCTACGAGCAGTACTTC. It yields the protein CASSFSGALAYEQYF.

This clonotype has ten or more counts. The V gene is TRBV29-1, the J gene TRBJ1-1; 8 bases line up with TRBD1. Per germline, CDR1 SQVTM and CDR2 ANQGSEA. The CDR3 contains 10 residues. The trim removed 6 bases at V and 9 bases at J, leaving 3 bases unmatched. The CDR3 spells CSVYRGKAFF. The CDR3 region has the DNA TGCAGCGTGTACAGGGGGAAAGCTTTCTTT.

The CDR3 DNA reads as TGTGCCAGCAGCCAAGATTTGATTATTCAAGAGACCCAGTACTTC. Protein: CASSQDLIIQETQYF. The rearrangement joins TRBV14 to TRBJ2-5; no reliable D call. V lost 0 bases and J 2 bases, leaving 10 bases between the germline ends. Germline V gives CDR1 SGHDN, CDR2 FVKESK. CDR3 size: 15 residues.

This chain uses TRBV28 with TRBJ1-1, with TRBD1 as a possible D gene (6 bases). Trimming stripped 7 bases from V and 9 bases from J, with 21 bases between. Germline assignment: CDR1 MDHEN and CDR2 SYDVKM. CDR3 size: 14 residues. CDR3 protein: CASTPGGSKRKAFF. DNA for the CDR3: TGTGCCAGCACCCCGGGGGGCTCGAAGAGGAAAGCTTTCTTT.

About this clonotype: A much bigger clone sits one base away, suggesting this may be a read error. This chain joins TRBV7-9 and TRBJ1-2; D may be TRBD1 (5 bases). The CDR3 contains 13 residues. Per germline, CDR1 SEHNR and CDR2 FQNEAQ (reference sequence). CDR3 sequence: CASSLDGTQGCTF. CDR3 DNA: TGTGCCAGCAGCTTAGATGGGACTCAAGGCTGCACCTTC. Looking up the rest from reference TRBV7-9 and TRBJ1-2 gives the full variable domain: DTGVSQNPRHKITKRGQNVTFRCDPISEHNRLYWYRQTLGQGPEFLTYFQNEAQLEKSRLLSDRFSAERPKGSFSTLEIQRTEQGDSAMYLCASSLDGTQGCTFGSGTRLTVV.

There are many counts of this clonotype. The rearrangement joins TRBV18 to TRBJ2-4, with D perhaps TRBD2 (5 bases). The germline V and J ends were trimmed by 5 bases and 7 bases, with 15 bases remaining between them. There are 14 residues in the CDR3. Germline loops: CDR1 KGHSH, CDR2 LQKENI. The CDR3: CASSEVRGSNIQYF. In DNA, the CDR3 is TGTGCCAGCTCAGAAGTGAGAGGGTCTAACATTCAGTACTTC.

The V and J genes are TRBV12-3 or TRBV12-4 and TRBJ2-1; D is undetermined. CDR3 length equals 12 residues. V lost 1 base and J lost 8, with 6 bases in between. The CDR3 reads CASSLVGHEQFF. The DNA for the CDR3 is TGTGCCAGCAGTTTAGTAGGACATGAGCAGTTCTTC.